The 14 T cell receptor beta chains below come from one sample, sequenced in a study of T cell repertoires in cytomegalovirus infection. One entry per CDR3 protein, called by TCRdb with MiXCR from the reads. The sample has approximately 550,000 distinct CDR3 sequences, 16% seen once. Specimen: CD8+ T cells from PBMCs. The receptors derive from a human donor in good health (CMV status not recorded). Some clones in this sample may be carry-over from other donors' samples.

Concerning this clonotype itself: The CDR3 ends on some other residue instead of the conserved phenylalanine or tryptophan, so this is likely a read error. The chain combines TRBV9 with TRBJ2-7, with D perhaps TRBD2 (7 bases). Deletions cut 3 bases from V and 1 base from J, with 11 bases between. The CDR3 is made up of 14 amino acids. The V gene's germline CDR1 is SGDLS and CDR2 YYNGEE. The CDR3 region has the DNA TGTGCCAGCAGCGAGGGGGGGGAATCCTACGAGCAGTACTTA. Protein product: CASSEGGESYEQYL.

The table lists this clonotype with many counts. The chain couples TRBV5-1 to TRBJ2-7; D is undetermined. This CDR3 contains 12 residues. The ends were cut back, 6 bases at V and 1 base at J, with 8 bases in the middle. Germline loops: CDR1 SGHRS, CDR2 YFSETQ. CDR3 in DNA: TGCGCCAGCACGGACGGATCCTACGAGCAGTACTTC. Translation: CASTDGSYEQYF.

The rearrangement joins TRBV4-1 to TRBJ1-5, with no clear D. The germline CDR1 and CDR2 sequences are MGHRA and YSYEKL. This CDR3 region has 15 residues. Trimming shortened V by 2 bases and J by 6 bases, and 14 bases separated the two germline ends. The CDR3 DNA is TGCGCCAGCAGCCAATCCAATTTTCAGACTCAGCCCCAGCATTTT. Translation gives CASSQSNFQTQPQHF.

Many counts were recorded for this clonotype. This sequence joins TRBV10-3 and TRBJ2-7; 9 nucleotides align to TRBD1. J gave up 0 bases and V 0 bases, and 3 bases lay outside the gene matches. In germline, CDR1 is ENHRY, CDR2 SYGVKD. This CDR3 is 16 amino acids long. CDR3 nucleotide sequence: TGTGCCATCAGTGAGTCCGGGACAGGGTCCTCCTACGAGCAGTACTTC. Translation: CAISESGTGSSYEQYF.

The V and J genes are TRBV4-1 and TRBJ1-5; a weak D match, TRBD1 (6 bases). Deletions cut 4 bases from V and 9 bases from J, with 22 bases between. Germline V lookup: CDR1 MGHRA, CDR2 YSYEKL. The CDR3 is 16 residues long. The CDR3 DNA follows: TGCGCCAGCAGCCGCCATAAAACGGACAGCCCTCGGCCCCAGCATTTT. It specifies CASSRHKTDSPRPQHF.

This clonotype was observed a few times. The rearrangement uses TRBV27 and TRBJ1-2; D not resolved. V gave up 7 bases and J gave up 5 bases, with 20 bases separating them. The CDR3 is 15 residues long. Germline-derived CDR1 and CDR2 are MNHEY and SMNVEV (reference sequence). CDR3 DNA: TGTGCCAGCACCAACATAAAACCGCCGAGATATGGCTACACCTTC. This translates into CASTNIKPPRYGYTF.

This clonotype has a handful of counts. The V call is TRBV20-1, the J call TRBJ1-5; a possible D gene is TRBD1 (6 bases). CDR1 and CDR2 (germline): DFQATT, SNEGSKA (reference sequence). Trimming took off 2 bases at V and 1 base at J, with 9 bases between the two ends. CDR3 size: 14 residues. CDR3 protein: CSARNRESNQPQHF. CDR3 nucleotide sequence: TGCAGTGCTAGAAACAGGGAGAGCAATCAGCCCCAGCATTTT.

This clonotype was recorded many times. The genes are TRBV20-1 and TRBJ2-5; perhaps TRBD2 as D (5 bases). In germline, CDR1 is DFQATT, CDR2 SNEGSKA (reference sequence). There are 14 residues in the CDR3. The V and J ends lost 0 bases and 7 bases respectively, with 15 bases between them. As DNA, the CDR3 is TGCAGTGCTAGAGATGTAGCGTCGAAGGGGACCCAGTACTTC. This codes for CSARDVASKGTQYF.

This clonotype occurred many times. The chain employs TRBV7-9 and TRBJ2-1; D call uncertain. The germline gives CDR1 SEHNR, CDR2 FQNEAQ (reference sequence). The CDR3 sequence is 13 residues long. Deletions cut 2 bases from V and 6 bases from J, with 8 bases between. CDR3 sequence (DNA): TGTGCCAGCAGCTTACCGGGCCTCAATGAGCAGTTCTTC. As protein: CASSLPGLNEQFF. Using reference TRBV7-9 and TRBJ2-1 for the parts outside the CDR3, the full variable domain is DTGVSQNPRHKITKRGQNVTFRCDPISEHNRLYWYRQTLGQGPEFLTYFQNEAQLEKSRLLSDRFSAERPKGSFSTLEIQRTEQGDSAMYLCASSLPGLNEQFFGPGTRLTVL.

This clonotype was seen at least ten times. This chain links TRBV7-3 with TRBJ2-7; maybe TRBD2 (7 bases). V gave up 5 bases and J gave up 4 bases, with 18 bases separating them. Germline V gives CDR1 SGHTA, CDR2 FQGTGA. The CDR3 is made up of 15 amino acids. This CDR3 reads CASSEGGGPYYEQYF. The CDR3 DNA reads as TGTGCCAGCAGCGAAGGGGGGGGCCCCTATTACGAGCAGTACTTC.

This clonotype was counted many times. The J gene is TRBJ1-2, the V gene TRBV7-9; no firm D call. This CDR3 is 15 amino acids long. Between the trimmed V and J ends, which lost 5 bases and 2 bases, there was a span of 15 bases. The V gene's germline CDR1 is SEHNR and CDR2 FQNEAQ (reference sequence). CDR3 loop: CASSPVRRLNYGYTF. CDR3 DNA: TGTGCCAGCAGCCCTGTGCGGAGGCTAAACTATGGCTACACCTTC.

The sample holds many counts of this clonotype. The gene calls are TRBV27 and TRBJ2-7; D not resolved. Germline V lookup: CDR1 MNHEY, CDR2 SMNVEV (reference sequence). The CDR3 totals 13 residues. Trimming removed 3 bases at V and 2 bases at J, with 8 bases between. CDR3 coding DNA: TGTGCCAGCAGTTTTGGAACCACCTACGAGCAGTACTTC. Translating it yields CASSFGTTYEQYF.

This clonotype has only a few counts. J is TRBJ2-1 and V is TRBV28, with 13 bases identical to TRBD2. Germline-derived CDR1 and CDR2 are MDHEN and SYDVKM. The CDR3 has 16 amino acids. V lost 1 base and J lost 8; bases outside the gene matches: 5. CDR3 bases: TGTGCCAGCAGTTTATTGGTGGGACTAGCGGGATATGAGCAGTTCTTC. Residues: CASSLLVGLAGYEQFF.

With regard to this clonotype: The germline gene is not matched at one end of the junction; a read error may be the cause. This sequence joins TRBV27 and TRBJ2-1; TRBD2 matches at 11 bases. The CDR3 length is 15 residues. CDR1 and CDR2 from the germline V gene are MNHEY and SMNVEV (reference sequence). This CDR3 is CASSSGTSGYNGQFF. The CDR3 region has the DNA TGTGCCAGCAGTTCGGGGACTAGCGGCTACAATGGGCAGTTCTTC.